The source of this T cell receptor beta chain is a study of blood T cell repertoires in COVID-19. TCRdb's table, derived via immunoSEQ multiplex PCR, lists solely in-frame clones and lacks some. This table holds some 300,000 clones, approximately 90% found once. The V gene lost 6 bases and the J gene lost 0 bases, with 11 bases spanning the gap. CDR1 and CDR2 from the germline V gene are MDHEN and SYDVKM. The CDR3 sequence is 14 residues long. This TCR was sampled from a woman between 55 and 75 years old in a cohort exposed to, infected with or recovered from COVID-19 (not recorded which). The sequencing sample was made of PBMCs or T cells enriched from blood (not recorded which). The chain uses TRBV28 and TRBJ1-1; D unclear. As DNA, the CDR3 is TGTGCCAGCAGGGAGTTGGTTGTGAACACTGAAGCTTTCTTT. This gives the protein CASRELVVNTEAFF.